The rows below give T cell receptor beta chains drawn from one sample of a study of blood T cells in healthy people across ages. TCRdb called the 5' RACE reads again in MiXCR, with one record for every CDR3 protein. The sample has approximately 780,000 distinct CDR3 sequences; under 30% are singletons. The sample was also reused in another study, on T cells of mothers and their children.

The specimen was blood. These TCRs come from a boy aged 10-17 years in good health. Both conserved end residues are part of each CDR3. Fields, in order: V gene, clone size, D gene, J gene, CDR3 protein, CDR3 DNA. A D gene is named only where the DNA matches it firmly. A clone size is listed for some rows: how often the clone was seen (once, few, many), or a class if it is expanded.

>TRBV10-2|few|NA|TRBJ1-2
CASSGGKDYGYTF
TGCGCCAGCAGTGGCGGGAAGGACTATGGCTACACCTTC
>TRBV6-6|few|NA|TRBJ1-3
CASKVDASGNTIYF
TGTGCCAGCAAGGTGGACGCCTCTGGAAACACCATATATTTT
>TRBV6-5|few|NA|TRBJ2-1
CASSYLSSGTFLGNEQFF
TGTGCCAGCAGTTACTTAAGTTCAGGGACCTTCCTAGGCAATGAGCAGTTCTTC
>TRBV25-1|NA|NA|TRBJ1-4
CASSDIGADEKLFF
TGTGCCAGCAGTGACATTGGGGCGGATGAAAAACTGTTTTTT
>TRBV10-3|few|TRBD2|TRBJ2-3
CAISGRTSGGVQLEYF
TGTGCCATCAGTGGAAGGACTAGCGGGGGGGTTCAACTTGAGTATTTT
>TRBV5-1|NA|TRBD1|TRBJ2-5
CASRRGPAQETQYF
TGCGCCAGCAGAAGGGGGCCAGCCCAAGAGACCCAGTACTTC
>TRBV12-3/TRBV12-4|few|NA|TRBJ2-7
CASSSRQSTYEQYF
TGTGCCAGCAGTTCTCGGCAGTCCACCTACGAGCAGTACTTC
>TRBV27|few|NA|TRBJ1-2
CASSLFSGGGYTF
TGTGCCAGCAGTTTATTTTCCGGGGGTGGCTACACCTTC
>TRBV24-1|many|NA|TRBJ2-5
CATSDSLETQYF
TGTGCCACCAGTGACTCCCTGGAGACCCAGTACTTC
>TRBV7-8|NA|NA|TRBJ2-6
CASSPRLGDPSGANVLTF
TGTGCCAGCAGCCCTCGATTGGGAGATCCATCTGGGGCCAACGTCCTGACTTTC
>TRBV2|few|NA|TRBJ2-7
CASRPGTPRFYEQYF
TGTGCCAGCAGACCCGGGACTCCCCGTTTCTACGAGCAGTACTTC
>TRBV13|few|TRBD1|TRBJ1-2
CASSPTGGLGNTF
TGTGCCAGCAGCCCAACAGGGGGCTTAGGTAACACCTTC
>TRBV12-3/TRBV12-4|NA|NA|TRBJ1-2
CASSPQAGRDGYTF
TGTGCCAGCAGCCCTCAGGCAGGGAGGGATGGCTACACCTTC
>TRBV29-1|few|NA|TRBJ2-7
CSAYHTGKQGGHEQYF
TGCAGCGCCTACCACACCGGGAAACAGGGAGGCCACGAGCAGTACTTC
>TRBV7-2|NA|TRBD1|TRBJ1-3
CASSLRGQGVDTIYF
TGTGCCAGCAGCTTAAGGGGACAGGGTGTTGACACCATATATTTT
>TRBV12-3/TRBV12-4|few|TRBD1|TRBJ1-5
CASRTGTGISNQPQHF
TGTGCCAGCAGGACCGGGACAGGAATTAGCAATCAGCCCCAGCATTTT
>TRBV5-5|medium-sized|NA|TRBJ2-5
CASSLAYQETQYF
TGTGCCAGCAGCTTAGCGTACCAAGAGACCCAGTACTTC